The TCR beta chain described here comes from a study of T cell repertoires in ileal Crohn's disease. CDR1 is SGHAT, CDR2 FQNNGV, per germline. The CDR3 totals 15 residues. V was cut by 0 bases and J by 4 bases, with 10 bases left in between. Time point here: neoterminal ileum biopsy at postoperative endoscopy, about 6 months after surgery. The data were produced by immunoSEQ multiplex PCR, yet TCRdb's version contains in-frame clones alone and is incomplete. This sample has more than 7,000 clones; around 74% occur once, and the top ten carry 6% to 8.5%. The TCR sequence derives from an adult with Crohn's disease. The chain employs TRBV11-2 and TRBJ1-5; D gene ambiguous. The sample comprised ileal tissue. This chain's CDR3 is CASSLDRSQNQPQHF. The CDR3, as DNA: TGTGCCAGCAGCTTAGACAGGTCTCAAAATCAGCCCCAGCATTTT.